This T cell receptor (beta chain) was sequenced in a study of Ad26.COV2.S vaccination and SARS-CoV-2 variants. Study-level background: By the intramuscular route, Ad26.COV2.S was given once, or twice 56 days apart.

Treatment: roughly 19 received Ad26.COV2.S at low or high dose, single or two shots; 5 received placebo; per-sample allocation not given. Specimen acquisition occurred on day 63 following the initial vaccine or placebo injection. An Ad26 vector carrying the Wuhan-strain SARS-CoV-2 spike served as the vaccine. V gave up 3 bases and J gave up 0 bases, with 15 bases separating them. The CDR3 runs 16 residues. The germline V gene encodes CDR1 ENHRY and CDR2 SYGVKD. Produced via immunoSEQ multiplex PCR; TCRdb's table is partial and in-frame only. The table lists approximately 450,000 clones, 80% to 95% of them singletons.

Sequencing was performed on peripheral blood, taken in a trial of Ad26.COV2.S vaccine versus placebo. The gene calls are TRBV10-3 and TRBJ2-7; D uncertain. The clonotype was recovered from a person between 18 and 59 years old who received the Ad26.COV2.S COVID-19 vaccine or a placebo. The CDR3 sequence: CAISEHSEVSSYEQYF. Here the CDR3 DNA reads TGTGCCATCAGTGAACACTCCGAGGTGAGCTCCTACGAGCAGTACTTC.